Following are 11 T cell receptor beta chains from one sample sequenced in a study of T-cell memory formation after mild COVID-19. TCRdb re-derived calls from the 5' RACE reads in MiXCR, one entry per CDR3 protein. Among about half a million distinct CDR3 sequences listed, approximately 18% were seen once. Sequenced: PBMCs or a T cell subset sorted from them (not recorded which). The receptors stem from an adult woman who had mild COVID-19 (a few samples of this study predate the infection). Cell type and time point are not known.

The chain recombines TRBV7-2 with TRBJ2-5, with 12 bases that match TRBD2. The CDR3 length is 16 residues. Per the germline V gene, CDR1 is SGHTA and CDR2 is FQGNSA. Trimming at V came to 5 bases and at J to 7 bases, leaving 11 bases not matched to a gene. The CDR3 reads CASSPRLAGVLSTQYF. The DNA of the CDR3 is TGTGCCAGCAGCCCCCGACTAGCGGGAGTGTTGTCGACCCAGTACTTC.

This clonotype was recorded a few times. CDR3 region: CASSHDDTGTSGDSYEQYF. The CDR3 region has the DNA TGTGCCAGCAGCCATGACGATACCGGGACTAGCGGGGATTCCTACGAGCAGTACTTC. V is TRBV3-1 and J is TRBJ2-7, with 13 bases matching TRBD2. CDR1 is LGHDT, CDR2 YNNKEL, per germline (reference sequence). The CDR3 sequence is 19 residues long. V lost 3 bases to trimming and J lost 1 base; unmatched junction nucleotides: 12.

The chain employs TRBV7-6 and TRBJ1-4, with D hard to call. The V gene lost 0 bases and the J gene lost 12 bases, with 14 bases spanning the gap. The CDR3 consists of 14 residues. In germline, CDR1 is SGHVS, CDR2 FNYEAQ. The CDR3 reads CASSLAANGLELFF. The CDR3 bases are TGTGCCAGCAGCTTAGCGGCGAATGGGTTGGAACTGTTTTTT.

J is TRBJ2-3 and V is TRBV7-3; possibly TRBD1 for D (6 bases). This CDR3 is built from 14 residues. V lost 6 bases and J 3 bases, leaving 13 bases between the germline ends. CDR1 SGHTA and CDR2 FQGTGA come from the germline V gene. CDR3 sequence reads: CASSSLGQTDTQYF. DNA for the CDR3: TGTGCCAGCAGTTCTCTAGGACAGACAGATACGCAGTATTTT.

The gene calls are TRBV29-1 and TRBJ2-1, with unresolved D. CDR3 length equals 14 residues. The germline gives CDR1 SQVTM, CDR2 ANQGSEA. Trimming removed 1 base at V and 7 bases at J, with 14 bases between. CDR3 sequence: CSVEGLDVWNEQFF. In DNA form, the CDR3 reads TGCAGCGTTGAAGGTCTGGACGTGTGGAATGAGCAGTTCTTC.

Concerning this clonotype itself: One end of the junction is discordant with germline, which a read error may explain. The chain recombines TRBV3-1 with TRBJ2-5, with D possibly called TRBD1 or TRBD2 (5 bases each). Germline-derived CDR1 and CDR2 are LGHDT and YNNKEL (reference sequence). This CDR3 spans 12 amino acids. The CDR3 DNA is TGTGCCAGCGGCCAATGGGGGGAGACCCAGTACTTC. Residues: CASGQWGETQYF.

The chain combines TRBV2 with TRBJ2-2; a weak D match, TRBD1 (5 bases). V lost 7 bases and J 8 bases, leaving 14 bases between the germline ends. The CDR3 sequence is 13 residues long. Germline V gene sequence: CDR1 SNHLY, CDR2 FYNNEI. CDR3 coding DNA: TGTGCCAGCAAACCAGGGATTCTAGGGGAGCTGTTTTTT. This translates into CASKPGILGELFF.

This clonotype showed up just a few times. The J gene is TRBJ2-2, the V gene TRBV6-5; D possibly corresponds to TRBD1 (6 bases). CDR3 length: 13 residues. Germline V gives CDR1 MNHEY, CDR2 SVGAGI. V was pared by 6 bases and J by 5 bases, with 10 bases between. CDR3 sequence (DNA): TGTGCCAGCAGCAGGGGAAGGACCGGGGAGCTGTTTTTT. Its translation: CASSRGRTGELFF.

This chain uses TRBV12-3 or TRBV12-4 with TRBJ2-1; either TRBD1 or TRBD2 may fit D (5 bases each). The CDR3 extends over 14 amino acids. Trimming stripped 3 bases from V and 6 bases from J, with 12 bases between. CDR3 DNA sequence: TGTGCCAGCAGTTTGGGACCCCCAACCAATGAGCAGTTCTTC. It translates to CASSLGPPTNEQFF.

This chain connects TRBV29-1 to TRBJ2-1; possible D gene TRBD2, 5 bases. Germline V gives CDR1 SQVTM, CDR2 ANQGSEA. V was shortened by 6 bases and J by 2 bases, with 14 bases between the two germline ends. CDR3 length: 14 amino acids. The DNA of the CDR3 is TGCAGCGTGGGAGACGCAGCCCCCTACAATGAGCAGTTCTTC. Translating it yields CSVGDAAPYNEQFF.

This clonotype appeared many times. V gene TRBV4-3 combines with J gene TRBJ2-1, with TRBD1 as a possible D gene (5 bases). The V end was cut by 0 bases, the J end by 7 bases, with 10 bases between. CDR3 size: 14 residues. Germline CDR1 LGHNA, CDR2 YSLEER. CDR3 amino acids: CASSQDTGRNEQFF. DNA for the CDR3: TGCGCCAGCAGCCAAGATACAGGTCGGAATGAGCAGTTCTTC.